The 21 T cell receptor beta chains below were found in one sample sequenced in a study of blood T cell repertoires in COVID-19. Assay used: immunoSEQ multiplex PCR; TCRdb lists only in-frame clones, some missing. Of approximately 230,000 clones in the sample, roughly 80% were seen once. Sequencing was done on a sample of peripheral blood. These receptors came from a woman older than 75 with active or convalescent COVID-19.

V and J are TRBV2 and TRBJ2-2; 13 bases line up with TRBD2. Unmatched junction bases numbered 10, after V lost 3 bases and J lost 9 bases. Germline V CDR1 and CDR2: SNHLY, FYNNEI. This CDR3 is 17 amino acids long. CDR3 nucleotide sequence: TGTGCCAGCAGTGAGGGTACTAGCGGGAGGGCCTCGAGGGAGCTGTTTTTT. It specifies CASSEGTSGRASRELFF. Combining the CDR3 with reference TRBV2 and TRBJ2-2 gives the whole variable domain EPEVTQTPSHQVTQMGQEVILRCVPISNHLYFYWYRQILGQKVEFLVSFYNNEISEKSEIFDDQFSVERPDGSNFTLKIRSTKLEDSAMYFCASSEGTSGRASRELFFGEGSRLTVL.

This clone occurred once. The chain carries TRBV24-1 and TRBJ2-7, with D possibly being TRBD1 (6 bases). V gave up 4 bases and J gave up 7 bases, with 13 bases separating them. The length of the CDR3 is 13 residues. CDR1 is KGHDR and CDR2 is SFDVKD in the germline V gene. The CDR3, as DNA: TGTGCCACCAGTGACCCTAGACAGGTAGAGCAGTACTTC. The encoded protein is CATSDPRQVEQYF.

V and J are TRBV24-1 and TRBJ2-7; 7 positions match TRBD2. CDR3 size: 19 residues. V gave up 0 bases and J gave up 0 bases; unmatched junction bases: 13. CDR1 is KGHDR, CDR2 SFDVKD, per germline. This CDR3 reads CATSDLPPGLAEDSYEQYF. In DNA, the CDR3 is TGTGCCACCAGTGATTTGCCCCCAGGGCTAGCGGAAGACTCCTACGAGCAGTACTTC.

This clone was picked up a small number of times. The chain joins TRBV5-4 to TRBJ1-6, with no clear D. The CDR3 has 15 amino acids. The germline V gene encodes CDR1 SGHNT and CDR2 YYREEE (reference sequence). V lost 1 base and J lost 4, with 9 bases in between. This CDR3 reads CASSLSGGYNSPLHF. The CDR3 DNA is TGTGCCAGCAGCTTGTCAGGTGGATATAATTCACCCCTCCACTTT.

The chain is built from TRBV3-1 (or the pseudogene TRBV3-2) and TRBJ1-6; the D is unclear. V lost 3 bases and J 10 bases, leaving 13 bases between the germline ends. Germline V gives CDR1 LGHDT, CDR2 YNNKEL (reference sequence). The CDR3 sequence is 14 residues long. In nucleotides, the CDR3 is TGTGCCAGCAGCCAGTTTTCCGGCGGGTCACCCCTCCACTTT. Protein sequence: CASSQFSGGSPLHF.

The gene calls are TRBV5-1 and TRBJ2-2; 7 positions agree with TRBD1. J lost 3 bases, V lost 0 bases, and 8 bases had no gene match. Germline V CDR1 and CDR2: SGHRS, YFSETQ. The CDR3 has 17 residues. CDR3 sequence (DNA): TGCGCCAGCAGCTTGGCCCGGCCAGGGGGACACACCGGGGAGCTGTTTTTT. Translated, it gives CASSLARPGGHTGELFF.

V is TRBV9 and J is TRBJ2-2; 9 nucleotides align to TRBD2. CDR3 length: 15 residues. Germline-derived CDR1 and CDR2 are SGDLS and YYNGEE. V was clipped by 7 bases and J by 8 bases; unmatched bases: 12. CDR3 bases: TGTGCCAGCTCCGCCATCCCCCTAGCGGGGGGGGAGCTGTTTTTT. Translating it yields CASSAIPLAGGELFF. The entire variable domain, with the rest obtained from reference TRBV9 and TRBJ2-2, is as follows: DSGVTQTPKHLITATGQRVTLRCSPRSGDLSVYWYQQSLDQGLQFLIQYYNGEERAKGNILERFSAQQFPDLHSELNLSSLELGDSALYFCASSAIPLAGGELFFGEGSRLTVL.

The table lists this clone with a count of one. The chain uses TRBV5-1 and TRBJ1-1; tentative D call: TRBD1 (5 bases). Per germline, CDR1 SGHRS and CDR2 YFSETQ. The CDR3 spans 17 residues. Trimming shortened V by 0 bases and J by 0 bases, and 15 bases separated the two germline ends. The CDR3 coding sequence is TGCGCCAGCAGCTTGGCAGACAGAACTTTGATGAACACTGAAGCTTTCTTT. This gives the protein CASSLADRTLMNTEAFF.

V gene TRBV3-1 (or the pseudogene TRBV3-2) combines with J gene TRBJ1-2; TRBD1 matches at 7 bases. Losses at the gene ends were 1 base for V and 8 bases for J; bases not matched to a gene: 13. Per germline, CDR1 LGHDT and CDR2 YNNKEL (reference sequence). This CDR3 has 16 amino acids. This chain's CDR3 is CASSQALGGVGVGYTF. The CDR3 DNA is TGTGCCAGCAGCCAAGCTTTAGGGGGCGTGGGGGTCGGCTACACCTTC.

This sequence joins TRBV30 and TRBJ2-2; D gene uncertain. The CDR3 contains 14 residues. The germline CDR1 and CDR2 sequences are GTSNPN and SVGIG (reference sequence). Trimming pared 0 bases from V and 5 bases from J, leaving 10 bases between. The CDR3 loop is CAWSVSTWTGELFF. CDR3 coding DNA: TGTGCCTGGAGTGTGAGCACGTGGACCGGGGAGCTGTTTTTT.

The J gene is TRBJ1-1, the V gene TRBV5-1; a possible D gene is TRBD1 (6 bases). Germline V CDR1 and CDR2: SGHRS, YFSETQ. This CDR3 contains 14 residues. Trimming took off 2 bases at V and 6 bases at J, with 14 bases between the two ends. The CDR3 DNA reads TGCGCCAGCAGCTTACAGGGTCCTTCGCCTGAAGCTTTCTTT. Its protein is CASSLQGPSPEAFF.

J is TRBJ2-1 and V is TRBV6-1; 8 nucleotides match TRBD2. V shed 3 bases, J shed 2 bases, and the junction held 6 bases outside the gene matches. This CDR3 contains 16 residues. Germline V gene sequence: CDR1 MNHNS, CDR2 SASEGT. CDR3 sequence: CASSDGLAPPYNEQFF. DNA of the CDR3: TGTGCCAGCAGTGACGGACTAGCTCCGCCCTACAATGAGCAGTTCTTC.

The genes are TRBV5-4 and TRBJ1-2, with 9 bases matching TRBD1. Germline CDR1 and CDR2: SGHNT and YYREEE (reference sequence). The CDR3 loop spans 14 amino acids. The V gene end was trimmed by 4 bases and the J gene end by 2 bases; junction bases not matched to a gene: 3. As DNA, the CDR3 is TGTGCCAGCAGCGCCGGGACAGGGAACTATGGCTACACCTTC. It yields the protein CASSAGTGNYGYTF.

This clone has only one observation. The chain couples TRBV18 to TRBJ1-2; TRBD1 aligns across 7 bases. The CDR3 runs to 15 residues. V shed 8 bases, J shed 1 base, and the junction held 10 bases outside the gene matches. The germline V gene has CDR1 KGHSH and CDR2 LQKENI. The CDR3 region is CASTEQGKSNYGYTF. The CDR3 DNA reads TGTGCCAGCACCGAACAGGGGAAGAGTAACTATGGCTACACCTTC. The variable domain in full, completed from reference TRBV18 and TRBJ1-2, reads NAGVMQNPRHLVRRRGQEARLRCSPMKGHSHVYWYRQLPEEGLKFMVYLQKENIIDESGMPKERFSAEFPKEGPSILRIQQVVRGDSAAYFCASTEQGKSNYGYTFGSGTRLTVV.

This chain connects TRBV24-1 to TRBJ1-6; D is perhaps TRBD1 (6 bases). The CDR3 length is 14 residues. Trimming pared 2 bases from V and 9 bases from J, leaving 10 bases between. The germline CDR1 and CDR2 sequences are KGHDR and SFDVKD. The CDR3, as DNA: TGTGCCACCAGTGATTCACAAGGGGGTTCACCCCTCCACTTT. Protein product: CATSDSQGGSPLHF.

Here the CDR3 DNA reads TGTGCCAGCCGATCAGGGGCGCAAGTCACTGAAGCTTTCTTT. Its translation is CASRSGAQVTEAFF. The chain couples TRBV6-6 to TRBJ1-1; TRBD1 is a possible D gene (6 bases). CDR1 and CDR2 (germline): MNHNY, SVGAGI (reference sequence). Deletions cut 8 bases from V and 4 bases from J, with 17 bases between. CDR3 length: 14 amino acids.

This clone was counted a few times. The V and J genes are TRBV11-2 and TRBJ2-1; 9 bases are shared with TRBD2. V shed 5 bases and J 1 base; nucleotides not matched to a gene: 12. Germline CDR1 reads SGHAT; CDR2 reads FQNNGV. The CDR3 runs 18 residues. In DNA, the CDR3 is TGTGCCAGCAGCAGACGGACTAGCGACAGATGGTCCTACAATGAGCAGTTCTTC. Its translation: CASSRRTSDRWSYNEQFF.

This clone was seen more than once but under ten times. The chain uses TRBV10-1 and TRBJ2-7; 10 nucleotides line up with TRBD2. CDR3 length equals 15 residues. CDR1 WNHNN and CDR2 SYGVQD come from the germline V gene (reference sequence). V was clipped by 2 bases and J by 3 bases; unmatched bases: 4. The CDR3 bases are TGCGCCAGCAGTGAGAATCCTAGCGGGGGCTACGAGCAGTACTTC. Protein sequence: CASSENPSGGYEQYF.

The chain has TRBV5-1 and TRBJ2-3; a weak D match, TRBD2 (5 bases). V lost 1 base, J lost 0 bases, and 12 bases lay in between. The CDR3 spans 16 residues. Germline assignment: CDR1 SGHRS and CDR2 YFSETQ. CDR3 in amino acids: CASSLNMGVSTDTQYF. The CDR3 DNA follows: TGCGCCAGCAGCTTGAATATGGGAGTTAGCACAGATACGCAGTATTTT.

This chain uses TRBV10-3 with TRBJ1-3, with 8 bases that match TRBD1. V dropped 0 bases and J dropped 2; count of bases not matched to a gene: 0. The CDR3 spans 15 residues. CDR1 is ENHRY and CDR2 is SYGVKD in the germline V gene. CDR3 bases: TGTGCCATCAGTGAGTCGACAGGGGCTGGAAACACCATATATTTT. Amino acids: CAISESTGAGNTIYF.

The rearrangement joins TRBV5-4 to TRBJ2-7; D is unclear. The germline CDR1 and CDR2 sequences are SGHNT and YYREEE (reference sequence). V gave up 0 bases and J gave up 3 bases, with 16 bases separating them. This CDR3 comprises 16 residues. DNA for the CDR3: TGTGCCAGCAGCTTGGGCCCAAAGGAGACTTACTACGAGCAGTACTTC. This translates into CASSLGPKETYYEQYF.